This TCR beta chain was sequenced in a study of blood T cell repertoires in COVID-19. Sequencing used immunoSEQ multiplex PCR; TCRdb keeps in-frame clones, though not all of them. The table shows some 510,000 clones, with approximately 88% occurring only once. Sequenced sample: PBMCs or T cells enriched from blood (not recorded which). The source of this sequence is a woman aged 40 to 55 who had recovered from COVID-19.

This CDR3 reads CASSLGLVYYNEQFF. Written as DNA, the CDR3 is TGCGCCAGCAGCTTGGGACTAGTGTACTACAATGAGCAGTTCTTC. The chain joins TRBV4-3 to TRBJ2-1; 8 bases map to TRBD2. This CDR3 contains 15 residues. CDR1 and CDR2 (germline): LGHNA, YSLEER. Unmatched junction bases numbered 6, after V lost 5 bases and J lost 3 bases.